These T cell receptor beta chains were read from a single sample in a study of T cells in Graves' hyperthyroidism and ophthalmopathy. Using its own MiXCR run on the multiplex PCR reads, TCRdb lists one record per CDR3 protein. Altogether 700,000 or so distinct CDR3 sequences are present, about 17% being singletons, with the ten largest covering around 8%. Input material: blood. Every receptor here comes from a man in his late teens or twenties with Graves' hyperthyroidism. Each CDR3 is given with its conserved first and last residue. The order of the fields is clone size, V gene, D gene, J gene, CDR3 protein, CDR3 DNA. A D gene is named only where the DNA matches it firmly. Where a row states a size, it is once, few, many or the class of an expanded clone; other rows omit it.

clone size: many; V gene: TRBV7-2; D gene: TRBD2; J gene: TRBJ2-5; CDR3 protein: CASSLDQGGETQYF; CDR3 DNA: TGTGCCAGCAGCTTAGACCAGGGAGGGGAGACCCAGTACTTC
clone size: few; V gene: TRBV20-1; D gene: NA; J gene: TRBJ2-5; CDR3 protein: CSARGTRDPFF; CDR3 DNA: TGCAGTGCTAGAGGTACCAGGGACCCGTTCTTC
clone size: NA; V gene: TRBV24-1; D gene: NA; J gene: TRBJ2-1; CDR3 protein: CATSDRDPSDEQFF; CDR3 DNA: TGTGCCACCAGTGATAGGGACCCGAGCGATGAGCAGTTCTTC
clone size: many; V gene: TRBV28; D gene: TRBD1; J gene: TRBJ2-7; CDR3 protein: CASTKTGGYEQYF; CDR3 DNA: TGTGCCAGCACGAAGACAGGGGGCTACGAGCAGTACTTC
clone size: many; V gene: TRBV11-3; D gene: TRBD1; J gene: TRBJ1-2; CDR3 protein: CASSFNPRGPNYGYTF; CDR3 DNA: TGTGCCAGCAGTTTCAACCCCAGGGGGCCAAACTATGGCTACACCTTC
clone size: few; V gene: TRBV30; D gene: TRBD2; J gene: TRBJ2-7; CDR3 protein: CAWASGLANYEQYF; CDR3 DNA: TGTGCCTGGGCTTCGGGACTAGCGAATTACGAGCAGTACTTC
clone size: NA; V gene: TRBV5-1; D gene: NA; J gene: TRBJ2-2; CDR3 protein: CASSLVGRFDGELFF; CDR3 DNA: TGCGCCAGCAGCTTGGTGGGGCGATTCGACGGGGAGCTGTTTTTT
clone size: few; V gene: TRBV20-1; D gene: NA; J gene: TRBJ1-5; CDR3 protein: CSARDRHQPQHF; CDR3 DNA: TGCAGTGCTAGAGATCGTCATCAGCCCCAGCATTTT
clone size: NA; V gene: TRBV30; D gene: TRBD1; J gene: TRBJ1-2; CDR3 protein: CAWRSGTGHLDGYTF; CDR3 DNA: TGTGCCTGGAGATCCGGGACAGGACATCTGGATGGCTACACCTTC
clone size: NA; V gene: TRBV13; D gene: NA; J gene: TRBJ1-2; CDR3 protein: CASRLIGVYGYTF; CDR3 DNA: TGTGCCAGCAGATTAATCGGGGTCTATGGCTACACCTTC
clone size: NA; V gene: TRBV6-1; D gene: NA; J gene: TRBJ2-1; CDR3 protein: CASSSGTRNEQFF; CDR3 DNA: TGTGCCAGCAGTTCCGGGACCAGAAATGAGCAGTTCTTC
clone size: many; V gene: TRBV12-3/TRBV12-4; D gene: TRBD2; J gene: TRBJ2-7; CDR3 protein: CASSFLSGIPYEQYF; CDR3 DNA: TGTGCCAGCAGTTTTCTGAGCGGGATCCCCTACGAGCAGTACTTC
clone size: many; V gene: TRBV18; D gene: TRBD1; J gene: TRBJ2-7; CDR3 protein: CASSPPGQGPYEQYF; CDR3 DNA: TGTGCCAGCTCACCGCCGGGACAGGGACCCTACGAGCAGTACTTC
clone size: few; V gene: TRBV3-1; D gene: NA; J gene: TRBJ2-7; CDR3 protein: CASSQAGYPSSEQYF; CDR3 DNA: TGTGCCAGCAGCCAAGCCGGCTACCCCTCCTCCGAGCAGTACTTC
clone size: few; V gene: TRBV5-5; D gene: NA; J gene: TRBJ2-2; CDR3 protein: CASSPYFRELFF; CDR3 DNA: TGTGCCAGCAGCCCCTATTTCAGGGAGCTGTTTTTT
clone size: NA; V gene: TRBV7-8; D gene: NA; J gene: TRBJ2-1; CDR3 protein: CASSLGPGISYNEQFF; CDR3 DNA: TGTGCCAGCAGCTTAGGACCTGGGATATCCTACAATGAGCAGTTCTTC
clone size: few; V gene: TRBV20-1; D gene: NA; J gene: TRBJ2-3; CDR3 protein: CSANDNTQYF; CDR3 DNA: TGCAGTGCTAATGACAATACGCAGTATTTT
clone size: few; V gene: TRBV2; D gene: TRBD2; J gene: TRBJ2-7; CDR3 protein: CASSGAGENLEQYF; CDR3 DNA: TGTGCTTCTTCCGGGGCGGGAGAAAATCTCGAGCAGTACTTC
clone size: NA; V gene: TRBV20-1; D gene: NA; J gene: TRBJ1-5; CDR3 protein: CSAMGPGQPQHF; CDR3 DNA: TGCAGTGCTATGGGCCCGGGTCAGCCCCAGCATTTT
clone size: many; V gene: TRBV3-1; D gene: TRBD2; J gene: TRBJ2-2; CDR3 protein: CASSQRPGAGGSSGELFF; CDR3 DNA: TGTGCCAGCAGCCAACGCCCTGGAGCGGGAGGGAGTTCCGGGGAGCTGTTTTTT
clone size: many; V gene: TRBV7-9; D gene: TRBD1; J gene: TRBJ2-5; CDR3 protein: CASSWDRGSETQYF; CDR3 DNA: TGTGCCAGCAGCTGGGACAGGGGGTCAGAGACCCAGTACTTC
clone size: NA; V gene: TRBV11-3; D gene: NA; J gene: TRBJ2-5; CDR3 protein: CASSLGDGRQETQYF; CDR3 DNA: TGTGCCAGCAGCTTAGGAGATGGCAGACAAGAGACCCAGTACTTC
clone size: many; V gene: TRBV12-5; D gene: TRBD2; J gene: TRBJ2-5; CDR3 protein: CASATGTSGNQETQYF; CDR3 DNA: TGTGCTAGTGCCACCGGGACTAGCGGAAATCAAGAGACCCAGTACTTC
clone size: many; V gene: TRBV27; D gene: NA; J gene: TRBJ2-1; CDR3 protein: CASSLWGGPYNEQFF; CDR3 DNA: TGTGCCAGCAGTTTGTGGGGGGGGCCCTACAATGAGCAGTTCTTC
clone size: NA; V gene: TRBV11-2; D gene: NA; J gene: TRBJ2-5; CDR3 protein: CASSHPPGKTQYF; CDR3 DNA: TGTGCCAGCAGCCACCCCCCAGGGAAGACCCAGTACTTC
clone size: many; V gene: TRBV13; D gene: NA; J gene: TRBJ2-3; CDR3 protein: CASSLGRADTQYF; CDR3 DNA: TGTGCCAGCAGCTTAGGCAGGGCAGATACGCAGTATTTT
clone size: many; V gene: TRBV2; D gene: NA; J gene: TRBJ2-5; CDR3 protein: CASSEGEQETQYF; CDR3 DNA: TGTGCCAGCAGTGAGGGGGAGCAAGAGACCCAGTACTTC
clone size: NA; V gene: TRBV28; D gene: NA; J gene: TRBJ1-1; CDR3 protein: CASSLVGRSTEAFF; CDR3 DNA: TGTGCCAGCAGTTTAGTGGGGAGGTCGACTGAAGCTTTCTTT
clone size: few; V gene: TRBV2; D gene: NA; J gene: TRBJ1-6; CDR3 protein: CASSRASTPSSYNSPLHF; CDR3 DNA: TGTGCCAGCAGTCGGGCATCAACCCCGAGCTCCTATAATTCACCCCTCCACTTT
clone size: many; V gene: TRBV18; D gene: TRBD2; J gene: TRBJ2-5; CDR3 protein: CASSPPVGTSVTQYF; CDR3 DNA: TGTGCCAGCTCACCACCTGTGGGAACTAGCGTCACCCAGTACTTC
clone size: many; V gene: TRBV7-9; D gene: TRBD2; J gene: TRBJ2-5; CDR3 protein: CASSLPGLAGIQETQYF; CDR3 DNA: TGTGCCAGCAGCCTCCCGGGACTAGCGGGGATCCAAGAGACCCAGTACTTC
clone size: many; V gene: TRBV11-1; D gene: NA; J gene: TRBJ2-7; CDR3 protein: CASSSMVPEQYF; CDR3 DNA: TGTGCCAGCAGCTCGATGGTCCCCGAGCAGTACTTC
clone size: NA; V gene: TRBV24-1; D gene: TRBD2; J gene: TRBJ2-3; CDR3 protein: CATSDSSGTPTDTQYF; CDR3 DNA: TGTGCCACCAGTGATTCGAGCGGGACTCCCACAGATACGCAGTATTTT
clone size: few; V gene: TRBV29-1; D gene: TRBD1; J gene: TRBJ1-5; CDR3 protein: CSVSLGQGARPQHF; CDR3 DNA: TGCAGCGTTTCGCTTGGACAGGGGGCACGGCCCCAGCATTTT
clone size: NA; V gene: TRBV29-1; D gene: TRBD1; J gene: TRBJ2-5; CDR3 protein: CSVVWFGQGVDGETQYF; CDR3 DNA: TGCAGCGTTGTCTGGTTTGGACAGGGGGTTGATGGAGAGACCCAGTACTTC
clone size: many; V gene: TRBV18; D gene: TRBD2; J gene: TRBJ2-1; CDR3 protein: CASEQRLAGGPSNEQFF; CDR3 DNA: TGTGCCAGCGAACAAAGACTAGCGGGAGGGCCAAGCAATGAGCAGTTCTTC
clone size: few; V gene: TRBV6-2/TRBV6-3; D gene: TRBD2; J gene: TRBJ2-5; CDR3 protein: CASSSSGLAGGGEETQYF; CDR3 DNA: TGTGCCAGCTCTTCTTCGGGACTAGCGGGTGGAGGCGAAGAGACCCAGTACTTC
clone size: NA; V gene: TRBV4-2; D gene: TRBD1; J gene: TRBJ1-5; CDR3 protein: CASSQEGTANNQPQHF; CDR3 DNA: TGTGCCAGCAGCCAAGAGGGGACAGCGAACAATCAGCCCCAGCATTTT
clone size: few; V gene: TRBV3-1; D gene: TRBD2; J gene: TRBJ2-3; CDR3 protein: CASSVVSSGSPDTQYF; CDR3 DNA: TGTGCCAGCAGCGTAGTTTCTAGCGGGAGTCCAGATACGCAGTATTTT
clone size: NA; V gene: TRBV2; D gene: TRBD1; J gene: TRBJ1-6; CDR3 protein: CASSASTGANSPLHF; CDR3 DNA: TGTGCCAGCAGTGCCTCGACAGGGGCTAATTCACCCCTCCACTTT
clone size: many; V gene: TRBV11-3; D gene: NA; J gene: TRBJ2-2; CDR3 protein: CASSTSAGHTGELFF; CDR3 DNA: TGTGCCAGCAGCACCTCAGCGGGCCACACCGGGGAGCTGTTTTTT
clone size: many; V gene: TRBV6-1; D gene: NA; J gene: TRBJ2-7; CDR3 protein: CASSLAASRGDEQYF; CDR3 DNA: TGTGCCAGCAGTTTGGCTGCGTCACGAGGGGACGAGCAGTACTTC
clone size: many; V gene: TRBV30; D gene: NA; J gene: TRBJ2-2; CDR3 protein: CAWSQNTGELFF; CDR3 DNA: TGTGCCTGGAGTCAGAACACCGGGGAGCTGTTTTTT
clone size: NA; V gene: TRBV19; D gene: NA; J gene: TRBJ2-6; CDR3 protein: CASSSAPGANVLTF; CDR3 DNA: TGTGCCAGTAGTTCAGCTCCCGGGGCCAACGTCCTGACTTTC
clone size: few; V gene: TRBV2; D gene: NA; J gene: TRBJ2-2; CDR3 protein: CASSEGGHRTGLFF; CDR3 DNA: TGTGCCAGCAGTGAAGGGGGACATCGAACAGGGCTGTTTTTT
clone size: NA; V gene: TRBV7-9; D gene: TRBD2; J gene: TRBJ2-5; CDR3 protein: CASSPSGGEETQYF; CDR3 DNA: TGTGCCAGCAGCCCCTCGGGGGGGGAAGAGACCCAGTACTTC
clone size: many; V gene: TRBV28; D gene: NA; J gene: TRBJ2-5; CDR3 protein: CASSPGGAGETQYF; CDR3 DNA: TGTGCCAGCAGCCCAGGGGGGGCTGGTGAGACCCAGTACTTC